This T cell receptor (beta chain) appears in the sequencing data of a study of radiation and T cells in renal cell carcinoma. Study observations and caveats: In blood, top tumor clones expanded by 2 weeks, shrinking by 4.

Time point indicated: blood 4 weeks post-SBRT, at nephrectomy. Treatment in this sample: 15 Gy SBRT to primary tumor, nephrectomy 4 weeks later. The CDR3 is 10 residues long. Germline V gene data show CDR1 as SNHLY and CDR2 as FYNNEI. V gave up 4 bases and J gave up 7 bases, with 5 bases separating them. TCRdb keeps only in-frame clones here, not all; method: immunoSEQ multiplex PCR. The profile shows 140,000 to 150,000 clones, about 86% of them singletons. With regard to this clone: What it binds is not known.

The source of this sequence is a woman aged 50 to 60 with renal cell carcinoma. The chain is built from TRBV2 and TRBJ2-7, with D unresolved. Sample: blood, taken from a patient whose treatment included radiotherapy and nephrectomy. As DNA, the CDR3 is TGTGCCAGCAGTGTTCGTGAGCAGTACTTC. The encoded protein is CASSVREQYF.